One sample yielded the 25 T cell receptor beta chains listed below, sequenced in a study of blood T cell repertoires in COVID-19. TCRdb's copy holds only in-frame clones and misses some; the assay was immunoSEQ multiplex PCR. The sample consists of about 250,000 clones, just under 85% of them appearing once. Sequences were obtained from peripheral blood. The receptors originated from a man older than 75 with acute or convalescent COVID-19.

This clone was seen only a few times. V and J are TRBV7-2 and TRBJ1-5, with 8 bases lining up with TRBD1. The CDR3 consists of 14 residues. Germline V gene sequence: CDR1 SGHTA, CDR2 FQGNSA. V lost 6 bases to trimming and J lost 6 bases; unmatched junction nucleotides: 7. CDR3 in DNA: TGTGCCAGCAGTTCACAGGGGGTTGCTCAGCCCCAGCATTTT. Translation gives CASSSQGVAQPQHF. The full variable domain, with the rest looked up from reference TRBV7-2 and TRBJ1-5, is GAGVSQSPSNKVTEKGKDVELRCDPISGHTALYWYRQSLGQGLEFLIYFQGNSAPDKSGLPSDRFSAERTGGSVSTLTIQRTQQEDSAVYLCASSSQGVAQPQHFGDGTRLSIL.

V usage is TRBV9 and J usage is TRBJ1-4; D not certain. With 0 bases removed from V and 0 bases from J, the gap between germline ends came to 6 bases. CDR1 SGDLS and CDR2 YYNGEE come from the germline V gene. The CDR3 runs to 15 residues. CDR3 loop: CASSVGHATNEKLFF. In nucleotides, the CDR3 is TGTGCCAGCAGCGTAGGACATGCAACTAATGAAAAACTGTTTTTT.

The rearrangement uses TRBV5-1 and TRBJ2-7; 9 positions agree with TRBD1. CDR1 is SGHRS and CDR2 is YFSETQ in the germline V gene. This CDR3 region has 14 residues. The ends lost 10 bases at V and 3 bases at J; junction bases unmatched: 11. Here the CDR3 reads CASQIGTGIYEQYF. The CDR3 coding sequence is TGCGCCTCCCAAATCGGGACAGGGATCTACGAGCAGTACTTC.

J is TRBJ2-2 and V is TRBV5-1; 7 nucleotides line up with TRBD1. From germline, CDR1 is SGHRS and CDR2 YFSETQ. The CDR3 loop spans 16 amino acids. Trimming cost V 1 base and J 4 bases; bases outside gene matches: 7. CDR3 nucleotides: TGCGCCAGCAGCTTGATAGGGGGCGACGTCACCGGGGAGCTGTTTTTT. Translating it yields CASSLIGGDVTGELFF. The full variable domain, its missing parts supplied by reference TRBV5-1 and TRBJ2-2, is KAGVTQTPRYLIKTRGQQVTLSCSPISGHRSVSWYQQTPGQGLQFLFEYFSETQRNKGNFPGRFSGRQFSNSRSEMNVSTLELGDSALYLCASSLIGGDVTGELFFGEGSRLTVL.

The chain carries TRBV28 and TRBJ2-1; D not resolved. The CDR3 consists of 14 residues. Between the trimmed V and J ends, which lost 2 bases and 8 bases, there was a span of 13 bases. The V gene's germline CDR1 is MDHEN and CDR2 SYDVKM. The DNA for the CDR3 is TGTGCCAGCAGTTTAATTTCCGGGTTGGATGAGCAGTTCTTC. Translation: CASSLISGLDEQFF. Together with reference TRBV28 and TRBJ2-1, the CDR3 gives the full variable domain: DVKVTQSSRYLVKRTGEKVFLECVQDMDHENMFWYRQDPGLGLRLIYFSYDVKMKEKGDIPEGYSVSREKKERFSLILESASTNQTSMYLCASSLISGLDEQFFGPGTRLTVL.

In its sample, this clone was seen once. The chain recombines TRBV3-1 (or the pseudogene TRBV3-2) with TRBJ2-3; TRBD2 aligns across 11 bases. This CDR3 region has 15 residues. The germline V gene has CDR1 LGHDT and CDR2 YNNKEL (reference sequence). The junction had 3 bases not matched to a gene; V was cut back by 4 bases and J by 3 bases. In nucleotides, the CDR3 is TGTGCCAGCAGCCCCACTAGCGGGAGAACAGATACGCAGTATTTT. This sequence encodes CASSPTSGRTDTQYF.

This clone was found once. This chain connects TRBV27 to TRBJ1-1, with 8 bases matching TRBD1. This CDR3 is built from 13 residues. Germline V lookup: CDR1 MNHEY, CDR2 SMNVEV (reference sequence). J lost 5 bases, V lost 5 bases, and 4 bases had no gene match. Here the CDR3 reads CASSRTGRTEAFF. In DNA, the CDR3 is TGTGCCAGCAGTCGGACAGGGAGGACTGAAGCTTTCTTT.

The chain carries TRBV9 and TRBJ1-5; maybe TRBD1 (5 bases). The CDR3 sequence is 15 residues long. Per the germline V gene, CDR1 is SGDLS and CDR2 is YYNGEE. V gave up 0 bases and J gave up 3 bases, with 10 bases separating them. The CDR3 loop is CASSVDLGVNQPQHF. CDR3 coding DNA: TGTGCCAGCAGCGTAGATCTAGGGGTCAATCAGCCCCAGCATTTT.

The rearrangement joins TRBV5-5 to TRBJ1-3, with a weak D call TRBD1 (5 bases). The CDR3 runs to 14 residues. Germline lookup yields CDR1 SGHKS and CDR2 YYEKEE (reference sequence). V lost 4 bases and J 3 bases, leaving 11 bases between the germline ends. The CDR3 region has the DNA TGTGCCAGCAGCATTCGGGGGGGTGGAAACACCATATATTTT. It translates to CASSIRGGGNTIYF.

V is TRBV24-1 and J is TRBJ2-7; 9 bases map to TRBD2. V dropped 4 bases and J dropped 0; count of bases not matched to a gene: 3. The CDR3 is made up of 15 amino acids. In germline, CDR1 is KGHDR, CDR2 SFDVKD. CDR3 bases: TGTGCCACCAGTGACCCTAGCGGGATCTCCTACGAGCAGTACTTC. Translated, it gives CATSDPSGISYEQYF.

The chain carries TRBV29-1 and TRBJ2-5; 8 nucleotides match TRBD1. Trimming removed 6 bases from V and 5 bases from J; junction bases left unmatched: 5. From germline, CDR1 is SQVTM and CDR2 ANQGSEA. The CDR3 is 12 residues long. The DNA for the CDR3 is TGCAGCGTCCCGGACAGGGAGGAGACCCAGTACTTC. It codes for CSVPDREETQYF.

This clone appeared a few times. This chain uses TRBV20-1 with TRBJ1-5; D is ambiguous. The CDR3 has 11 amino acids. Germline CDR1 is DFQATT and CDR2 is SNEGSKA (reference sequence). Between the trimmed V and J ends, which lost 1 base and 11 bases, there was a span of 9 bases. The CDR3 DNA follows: TGCAGTGCTAGAGGAGGGTCGACCCAGCATTTT. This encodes CSARGGSTQHF.

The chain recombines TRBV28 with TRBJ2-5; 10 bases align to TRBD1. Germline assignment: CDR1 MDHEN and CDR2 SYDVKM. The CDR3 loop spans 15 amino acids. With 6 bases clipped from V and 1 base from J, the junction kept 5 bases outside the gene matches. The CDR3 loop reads CASRGDRGLQETQYF. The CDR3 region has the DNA TGTGCCAGCAGGGGGGACAGGGGCCTCCAAGAGACCCAGTACTTC.

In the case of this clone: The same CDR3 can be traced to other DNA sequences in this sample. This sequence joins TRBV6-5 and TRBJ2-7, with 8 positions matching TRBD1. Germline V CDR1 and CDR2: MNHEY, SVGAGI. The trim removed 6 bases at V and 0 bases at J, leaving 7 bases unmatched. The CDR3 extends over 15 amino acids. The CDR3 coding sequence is TGTGCCAGCAGCCCAGGACAGGGAACCTCCTACGAGCAGTACTTC. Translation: CASSPGQGTSYEQYF.

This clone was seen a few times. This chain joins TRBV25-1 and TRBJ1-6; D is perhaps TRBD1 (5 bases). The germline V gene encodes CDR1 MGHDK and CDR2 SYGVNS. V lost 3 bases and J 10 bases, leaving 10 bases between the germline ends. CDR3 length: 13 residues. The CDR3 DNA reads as TGTGCCAGCAGTGACAGGGCGGGATCACCCCTCCACTTT. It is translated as CASSDRAGSPLHF.

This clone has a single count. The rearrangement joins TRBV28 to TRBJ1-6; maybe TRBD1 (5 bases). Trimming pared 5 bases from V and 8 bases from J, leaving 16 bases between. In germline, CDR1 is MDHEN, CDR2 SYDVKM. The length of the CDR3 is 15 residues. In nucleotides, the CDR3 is TGTGCCAGCAGTCTCTTAGGGGCGGGAGATTCACCCCTCCACTTT. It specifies CASSLLGAGDSPLHF.

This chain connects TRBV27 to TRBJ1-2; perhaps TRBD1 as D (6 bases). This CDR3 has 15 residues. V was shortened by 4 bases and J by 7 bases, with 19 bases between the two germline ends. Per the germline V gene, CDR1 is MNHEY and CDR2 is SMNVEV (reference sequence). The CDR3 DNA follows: TGTGCCAGCAGTTCCCCCGTTACAGGGAGGGGTGGCTACACCTTC. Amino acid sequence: CASSSPVTGRGGYTF.

CDR3 nucleotide sequence: TGTGCCAGCAGCGTCACGGGAGCCGGGGAGCTGTTTTTT. This codes for CASSVTGAGELFF. The chain couples TRBV9 to TRBJ2-2; a weak D match, TRBD2 (6 bases). V was pared by 2 bases and J by 6 bases, with 8 bases between. CDR3 length equals 13 residues. Per germline, CDR1 SGDLS and CDR2 YYNGEE. The variable domain in full, with the rest retrieved from reference TRBV9 and TRBJ2-2, is DSGVTQTPKHLITATGQRVTLRCSPRSGDLSVYWYQQSLDQGLQFLIQYYNGEERAKGNILERFSAQQFPDLHSELNLSSLELGDSALYFCASSVTGAGELFFGEGSRLTVL.

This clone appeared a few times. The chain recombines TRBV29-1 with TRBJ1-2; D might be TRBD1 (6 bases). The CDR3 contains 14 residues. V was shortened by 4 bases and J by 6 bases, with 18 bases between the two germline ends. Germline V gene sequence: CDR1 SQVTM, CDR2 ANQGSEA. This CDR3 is CSVGPTGSENGYTF. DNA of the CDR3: TGCAGCGTTGGTCCTACAGGGAGTGAAAATGGCTACACCTTC.

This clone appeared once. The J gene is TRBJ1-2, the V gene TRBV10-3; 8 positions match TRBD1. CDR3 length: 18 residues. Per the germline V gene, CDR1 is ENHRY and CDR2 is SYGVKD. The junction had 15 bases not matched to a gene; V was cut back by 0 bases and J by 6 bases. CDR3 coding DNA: TGTGCCATCAGTGAGTCGAGTAAGAGACAGGGGTTGGCGAATGGCTACACCTTC. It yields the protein CAISESSKRQGLANGYTF.

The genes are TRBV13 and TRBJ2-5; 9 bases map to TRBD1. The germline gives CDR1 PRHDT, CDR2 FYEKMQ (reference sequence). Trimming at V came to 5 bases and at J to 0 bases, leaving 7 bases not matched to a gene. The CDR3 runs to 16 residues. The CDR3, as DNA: TGTGCCAGCAGCCGAGGACAGGGGAGTAACCAAGAGACCCAGTACTTC. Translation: CASSRGQGSNQETQYF.

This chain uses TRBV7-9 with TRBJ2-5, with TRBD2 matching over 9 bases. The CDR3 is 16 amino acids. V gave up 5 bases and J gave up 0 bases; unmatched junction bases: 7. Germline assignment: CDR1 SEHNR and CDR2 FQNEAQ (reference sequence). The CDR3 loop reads CASSPRLADNQETQYF. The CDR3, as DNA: TGTGCCAGCAGCCCCCGACTAGCGGATAACCAAGAGACCCAGTACTTC.

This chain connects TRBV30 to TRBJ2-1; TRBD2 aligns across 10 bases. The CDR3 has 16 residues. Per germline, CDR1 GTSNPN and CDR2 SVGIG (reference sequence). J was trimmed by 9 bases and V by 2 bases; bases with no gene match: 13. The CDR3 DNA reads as TGTGCCTGGAGTATGGCGCAGCGGGGGGGCCCCAGTGAGCAGTTCTTC. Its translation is CAWSMAQRGGPSEQFF.

The CDR3: CASISGTAEVEQYF. CDR3 coding DNA: TGTGCCAGCATCTCCGGGACAGCAGAGGTCGAGCAGTACTTC. The rearrangement uses TRBV7-9 and TRBJ2-7; 7 bases line up with TRBD1. The V gene's germline CDR1 is SEHNR and CDR2 FQNEAQ (reference sequence). Trimming cost V 7 bases and J 6 bases; bases outside gene matches: 12. CDR3 length: 14 residues.

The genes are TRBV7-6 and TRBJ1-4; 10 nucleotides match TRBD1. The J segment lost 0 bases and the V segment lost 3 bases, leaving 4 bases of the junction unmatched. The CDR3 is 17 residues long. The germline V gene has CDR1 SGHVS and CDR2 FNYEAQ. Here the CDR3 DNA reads TGTGCCAGCAGCTTGACCGGGACAGGGGCAACTAATGAAAAACTGTTTTTT. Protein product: CASSLTGTGATNEKLFF. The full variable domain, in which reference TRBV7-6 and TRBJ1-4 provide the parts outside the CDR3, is GAGVSQSPRYKVTKRGQDVALRCDPISGHVSLYWYRQALGQGPEFLTYFNYEAQQDKSGLPNDRFSAERPEGSISTLTIQRTEQRDSAMYRCASSLTGTGATNEKLFFGSGTQLSVL.